This TCR beta chain was sequenced in a study of CD8+ T cells in alopecia areata. Study-wide context: Treated patients were dosed with oral tofacitinib, taking 5 to 10 mg twice daily.

The CDR3 length is 13 residues. Per the germline V gene, CDR1 is SGHRS and CDR2 is YFSETQ. V was trimmed by 0 bases and J by 3 bases, leaving 6 bases between them. RNA was isolated and reverse transcribed to cDNA, the sequencing template. The table came from immunoSEQ multiplex PCR; TCRdb's copy has only in-frame clones and leaves some out. Found here are 210,000 or so clones, approximately 65% of them singletons; the top ten hold around 1.2%. Treatment given: oral pan-JAK inhibitor, 5-10 mg twice daily. Specimen: CD4+ T cells sorted from blood, collected at week 44, from a patient treated with tofacitinib. The chain uses TRBV5-1 and TRBJ1-1; D gene uncertain. The receptor was isolated from a human donor with alopecia areata. The DNA for the CDR3 is TGCGCCAGCAGCTTGGCCGGGGACACTGAAGCTTTCTTT. Residues: CASSLAGDTEAFF.